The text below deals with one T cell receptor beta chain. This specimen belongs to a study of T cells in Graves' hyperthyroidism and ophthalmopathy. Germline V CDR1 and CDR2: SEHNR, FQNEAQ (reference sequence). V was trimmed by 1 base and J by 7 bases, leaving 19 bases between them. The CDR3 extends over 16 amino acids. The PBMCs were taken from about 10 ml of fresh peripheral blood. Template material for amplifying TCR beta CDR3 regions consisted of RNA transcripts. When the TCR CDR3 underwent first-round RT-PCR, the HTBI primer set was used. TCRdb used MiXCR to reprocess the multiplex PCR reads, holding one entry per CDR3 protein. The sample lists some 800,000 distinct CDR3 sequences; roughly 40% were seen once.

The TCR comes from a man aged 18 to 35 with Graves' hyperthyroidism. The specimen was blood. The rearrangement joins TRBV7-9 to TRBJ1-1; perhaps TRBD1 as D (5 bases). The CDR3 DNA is TGTGCCAGCAGCTTAGGACGAGGGGCGGGCTATAATGAAGCTTTCTTT. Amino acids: CASSLGRGAGYNEAFF.